This T cell receptor (beta chain) was sequenced in a study of CD8+ T cells in alopecia areata listed by TCRdb under 2018. At the level of the whole study: Treated patients were enrolled in an open-label pilot trial of oral tofacitinib at 5 to 10 mg twice daily for moderate-to-severe alopecia areata. Patients received tofacitinib for 6 to 18 months and were then followed off drug for 6 months to check for delayed response and recurrence. Amplification of TCRbeta CDR3 regions was done by immunoSEQ multiplex PCR using 35 Vbeta forward primers and 13 Jbeta reverse primers. Scalp clonality was compared across normal scalp (n=4), patchy alopecia areata scalp (n=8), and alopecia totalis/universalis scalp (n=8). To study T cell clonal expansion in alopecia areata, the researchers applied high-throughput TCRbeta sequencing to both the C3H/HeJ mouse model and human patients. RNA was obtained with the PAXgene miRNA kit for fixed scalp, the miRNeasy kit for PBMCs, and the RNeasy kit for mouse skin. Biopsies were taken from tofacitinib-treated patients at baseline and at 4 and 24 weeks of treatment, and a later scalp biopsy was taken in several of the tofacitinib-treated patients. Scalp tissue and sorted CD4+ and CD8+ peripheral blood T cells from patchy and totalis/universalis alopecia areata patients and from healthy controls were covered by human TCRbeta sequencing. In treated patients, disease severity was measured using the SALT score, which gives the percentage of scalp surface area affected.

Beyond this particular receptor, the publication reports: With tofacitinib, both scalp clonality and the number of expanded CD8+ clones among the top 100 scalp clones went down significantly. Because the treated cohort was small and had only one nonresponder, larger studies are needed to examine links between baseline CD8+ expansion and response. Shared TCR sequences between patients were less evident than in mice, which may be partly attributable to HLA diversity in the patient population. Unlike mouse skin, where gammadelta T cells dominate, normal human skin contains resident alphabeta T cells that get sequenced too, which complicates analysis of the scalp TCR repertoire. Many expanded lesional clones were found to persist in scalp and blood during tofacitinib treatment, and relapse after treatment cessation may be partly explained by this persistence. Compared with normal scalp, lesional scalp, particularly in alopecia totalis/universalis, had higher clonality and more expanded CD8+ clones, which suggests antigenic drive.

Reading the label with the study, this specimen's time point is: around 4 weeks on oral tofacitinib. This sample's treatment or condition label indicates: oral pan-JAK inhibitor, 5-10 mg twice daily. Peripheral blood and lesional scalp punch biopsies were obtained from patients with alopecia areata. PBMCs were isolated by density centrifugation and stained for CD3, CD4 and CD8, and CD4+ and CD8+ T cells were sorted on a FACSAria. Reading from cysteine to phenylalanine, the CDR3 counts 15 amino acids. This entry keeps only the CDR3 DNA: 45 bases, framed from base 1. The germline V gene encodes CDR1 KGHSH and CDR2 LQKENI. V loses 4 bases, J loses 5 bases, and the germline ends lie 17 bases apart. Library construction relied on the immunoSEQ multiplex PCR assay. RNA was extracted from all samples and reverse transcribed into cDNA as template for TCR sequencing. SuperScript III was used to make first-strand cDNA, primed with a 2:1 mix of oligo-dT and random hexamers. A synthetic immune receptor repertoire was used to assess amplification bias, and residual bias was removed computationally. On the study's bioinformatics: After raw reads were preprocessed to remove errors, the CDR3 was defined following IMGT conventions as running from the conserved cysteine to phenylalanine. Clonality was computed by normalizing Shannon entropy by log2 of the number of productive unique TCRs and subtracting the result from 1. Whether scalp clones were CD4 or CD8 was inferred by matching scalp TCRbeta sequences against CD4 and CD8 repertoires sorted from blood. The table was pulled from immuneACCESS by TCRdb, which kept in-frame rearrangements only. Such tables lose some clones; where checked, under half of the loss comes from unresolved V genes, and the rest has no known cause. V and J calls and clone size are those listed in that table; D and trimming were worked out from the DNA. The sample data list over 200,000 clones, and 64% of these were observed just once. Around 4% of the sample is in the top ten clones.

Note on this clone: Its cognate antigen has yet to be identified. The sample holds no much larger clone one base away, and base qualities are not on file.

This clonotype originated in a human donor with alopecia areata. Here the sequenced sample was CD4+ T cells sorted from blood, taken at week 4, from a patient treated with tofacitinib. The rearranged segments are TRBV18 and TRBJ2-5; tentative D gene TRBD1, with 6 bases matching. CDR3 protein: CASSLQGKVGETQYF. Here is the DNA: TGTGCCAGCTCACTGCAGGGGAAAGTCGGGGAGACCCAGTACTTC.